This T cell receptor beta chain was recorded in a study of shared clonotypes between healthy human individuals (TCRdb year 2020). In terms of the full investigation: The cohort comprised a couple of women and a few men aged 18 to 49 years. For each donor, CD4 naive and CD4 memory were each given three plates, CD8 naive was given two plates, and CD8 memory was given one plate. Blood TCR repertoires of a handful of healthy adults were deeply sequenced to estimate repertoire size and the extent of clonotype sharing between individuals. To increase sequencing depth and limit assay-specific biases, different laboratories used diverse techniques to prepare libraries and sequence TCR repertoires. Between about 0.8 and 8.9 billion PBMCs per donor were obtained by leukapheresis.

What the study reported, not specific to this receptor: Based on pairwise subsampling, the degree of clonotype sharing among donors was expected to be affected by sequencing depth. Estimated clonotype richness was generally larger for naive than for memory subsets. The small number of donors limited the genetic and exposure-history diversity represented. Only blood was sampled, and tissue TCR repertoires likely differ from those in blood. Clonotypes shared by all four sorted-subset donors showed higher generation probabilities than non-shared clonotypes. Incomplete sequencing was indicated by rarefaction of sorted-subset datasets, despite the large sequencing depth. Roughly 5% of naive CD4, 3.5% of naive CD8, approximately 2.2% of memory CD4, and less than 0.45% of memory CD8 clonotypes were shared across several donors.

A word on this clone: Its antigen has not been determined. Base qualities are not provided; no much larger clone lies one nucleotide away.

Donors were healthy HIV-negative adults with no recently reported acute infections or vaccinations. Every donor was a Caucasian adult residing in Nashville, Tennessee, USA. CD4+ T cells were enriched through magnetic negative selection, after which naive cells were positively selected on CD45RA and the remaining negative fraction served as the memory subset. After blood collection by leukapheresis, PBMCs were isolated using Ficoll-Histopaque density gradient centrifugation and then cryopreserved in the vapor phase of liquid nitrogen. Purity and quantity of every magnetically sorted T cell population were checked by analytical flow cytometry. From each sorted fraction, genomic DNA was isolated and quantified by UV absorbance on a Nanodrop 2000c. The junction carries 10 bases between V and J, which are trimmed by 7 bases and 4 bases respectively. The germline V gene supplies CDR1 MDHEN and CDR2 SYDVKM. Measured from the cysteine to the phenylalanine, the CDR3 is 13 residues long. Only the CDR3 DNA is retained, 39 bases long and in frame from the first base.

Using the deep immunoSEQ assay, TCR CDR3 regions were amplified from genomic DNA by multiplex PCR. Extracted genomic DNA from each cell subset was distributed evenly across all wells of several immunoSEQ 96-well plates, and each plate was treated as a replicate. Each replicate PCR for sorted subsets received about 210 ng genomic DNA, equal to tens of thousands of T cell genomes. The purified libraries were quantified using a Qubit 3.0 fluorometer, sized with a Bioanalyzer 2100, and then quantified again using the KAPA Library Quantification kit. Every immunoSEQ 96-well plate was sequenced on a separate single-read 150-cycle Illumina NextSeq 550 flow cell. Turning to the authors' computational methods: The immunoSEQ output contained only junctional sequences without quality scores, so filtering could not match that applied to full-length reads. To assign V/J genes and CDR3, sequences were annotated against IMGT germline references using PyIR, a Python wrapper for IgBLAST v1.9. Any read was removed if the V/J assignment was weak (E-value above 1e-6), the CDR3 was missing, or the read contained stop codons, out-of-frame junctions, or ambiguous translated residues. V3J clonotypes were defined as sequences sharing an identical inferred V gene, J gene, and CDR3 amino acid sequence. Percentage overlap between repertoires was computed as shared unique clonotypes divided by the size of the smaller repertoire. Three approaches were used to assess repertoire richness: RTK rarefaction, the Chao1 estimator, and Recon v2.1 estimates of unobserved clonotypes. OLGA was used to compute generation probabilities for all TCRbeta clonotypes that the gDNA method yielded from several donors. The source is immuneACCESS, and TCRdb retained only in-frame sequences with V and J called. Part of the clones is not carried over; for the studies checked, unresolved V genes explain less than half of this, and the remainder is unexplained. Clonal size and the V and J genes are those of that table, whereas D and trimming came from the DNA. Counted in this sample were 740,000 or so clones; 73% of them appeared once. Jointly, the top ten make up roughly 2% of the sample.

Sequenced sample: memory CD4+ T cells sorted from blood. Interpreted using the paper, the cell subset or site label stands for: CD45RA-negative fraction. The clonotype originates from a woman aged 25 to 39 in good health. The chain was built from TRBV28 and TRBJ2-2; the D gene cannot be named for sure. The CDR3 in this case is CASNEPGTGELFF. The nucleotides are TGTGCCAGCAACGAACCGGGCACCGGGGAGCTGTTTTTT.